The rows below give T cell receptor beta chains drawn from one sample of a study of CD8+ T cells in alopecia areata. TCRdb's copy holds only in-frame clones and misses some; the assay was immunoSEQ multiplex PCR. Among about 210,000 clones, around 43% were seen once, and the ten largest hold roughly 2.6%. The sample in question was CD4+ T cells sorted from blood, obtained at approximately week 36, from a patient treated with tofacitinib. These TCRs come from a human donor with alopecia areata. Each CDR3 is given with its conserved first and last residue. D genes are given only for firm matches. Size is stated for part of the rows, as once, few or many counts, or as a class when the clone is expanded.

D gene: -; V gene: TRBV4-1; clone size: -; J gene: TRBJ2-3; CDR3 DNA: TGCGCCAGCAGCCAAGGGGCCGGGGATACGCAGTATTTT; CDR3 protein: CASSQGAGDTQYF
D gene: TRBD1; V gene: TRBV4-2; clone size: -; J gene: TRBJ1-5; CDR3 DNA: TGTGCCAGCAGCCCGACAGGGGTAGGCAATCAGCCCCAGCATTTT; CDR3 protein: CASSPTGVGNQPQHF
D gene: -; V gene: TRBV5-1; clone size: -; J gene: TRBJ1-5; CDR3 DNA: TGCGCCAGCAGCCCGGTGGGGGGGGAACAGCCCCAGCATTTT; CDR3 protein: CASSPVGGEQPQHF
D gene: -; V gene: TRBV6-5; clone size: once; J gene: TRBJ2-7; CDR3 DNA: TGTGCCAGCAGTTACGACAGGAATTCCTACGAGCAGTACTTC; CDR3 protein: CASSYDRNSYEQYF
D gene: -; V gene: TRBV20-1; clone size: few; J gene: TRBJ1-1; CDR3 DNA: TGCAGTGCAGCCACGAACACTGAAGCTTTCTTT; CDR3 protein: CSAATNTEAFF
D gene: -; V gene: TRBV4-2; clone size: few; J gene: TRBJ2-5; CDR3 DNA: TGTGCCAGCAGCCTCACAAAAGGCGGAGGGGGGCAAGAGACCCAGTACTTC; CDR3 protein: CASSLTKGGGGQETQYF
D gene: -; V gene: TRBV14; clone size: few; J gene: TRBJ1-4; CDR3 DNA: TGTGCCAGCAGCCAGCAGGTTAATGAAAAACTGTTTTTT; CDR3 protein: CASSQQVNEKLFF
D gene: -; V gene: TRBV5-1; clone size: -; J gene: TRBJ1-2; CDR3 DNA: TGCGCCAGCAGCAGCCTTGTGGAGGGCCGATATGGCTACACCTTC; CDR3 protein: CASSSLVEGRYGYTF
D gene: -; V gene: TRBV30; clone size: few; J gene: TRBJ2-7; CDR3 DNA: TGTGCCTGGAGTGTACACAGGAGCTCCTACGAGCAGTACTTC; CDR3 protein: CAWSVHRSSYEQYF
D gene: TRBD1; V gene: TRBV5-6; clone size: few; J gene: TRBJ2-5; CDR3 DNA: TGTGCCAGCAGCTGGGTGGACAGGGGGCACGAGACCCAGTACTTC; CDR3 protein: CASSWVDRGHETQYF
D gene: -; V gene: TRBV6-5; clone size: many; J gene: TRBJ2-1; CDR3 DNA: TGTGCCAGCAGTCCGAAGAATGAGCAGTTCTTC; CDR3 protein: CASSPKNEQFF
D gene: -; V gene: TRBV7-2; clone size: -; J gene: TRBJ2-1; CDR3 DNA: TGTGCCAGCAGCTCGGGCCCGGGACCGTACAATGAGCAGTTCTTC; CDR3 protein: CASSSGPGPYNEQFF
D gene: -; V gene: TRBV30; clone size: few; J gene: TRBJ1-3; CDR3 DNA: TGTGCCTGGAGTGTATCTGGAAACACCATATATTTT; CDR3 protein: CAWSVSGNTIYF
D gene: TRBD1; V gene: TRBV15; clone size: -; J gene: TRBJ1-4; CDR3 DNA: TGTGCCACCAGCAAGGGGACAGAGGAAAAACTGTTTTTT; CDR3 protein: CATSKGTEEKLFF
D gene: -; V gene: TRBV30; clone size: -; J gene: TRBJ1-1; CDR3 DNA: TGTGCCTGGAGTGTTCAGGGCCGGACTGAAGCTTTCTTT; CDR3 protein: CAWSVQGRTEAFF
D gene: -; V gene: TRBV2; clone size: -; J gene: TRBJ2-5; CDR3 DNA: TGTGCCAGCAGTCGGATAGGAGAGACCCAGTACTTC; CDR3 protein: CASSRIGETQYF
D gene: TRBD1; V gene: TRBV10-3; clone size: -; J gene: TRBJ2-6; CDR3 DNA: TGTGCCATCAGTGAGTCGATAGGACAGGGAGTAACTGGGGCCAACGTCCTGACTTTC; CDR3 protein: CAISESIGQGVTGANVLTF
D gene: -; V gene: TRBV30; clone size: -; J gene: TRBJ1-2; CDR3 DNA: TGTGCCTGGAGTGCACCCCCGCCGGGCTACACCTTC; CDR3 protein: CAWSAPPPGYTF
D gene: -; V gene: TRBV5-1; clone size: -; J gene: TRBJ1-1; CDR3 DNA: TGCGCCAGCAGCCAACCGGGACCCGAAGCTTTCTTT; CDR3 protein: CASSQPGPEAFF
D gene: -; V gene: TRBV6-1; clone size: -; J gene: TRBJ2-5; CDR3 DNA: TGTGCCAGCACCAGAACAGGGCTGGAGACCCAGTACTTC; CDR3 protein: CASTRTGLETQYF